This T cell receptor (beta chain) appears in the sequencing data of a study of blood T cell repertoires in COVID-19. Turning to the study itself: Spain, Italy and the United States supplied samples that represented acute and convalescent COVID-19. Nucleic acid was either cDNA or gDNA, and it came from T cells, B-cell-depleted T cells, or PBMCs.

Per the authors' pipeline: Counts of nucleated cells, estimated from reference gene primer amplification, were obtained. Repertoires were generated with immunoSEQ multiplex PCR, while TCRdb's copy carries only in-frame clones and drops some. V, J and clone size were drawn from that table, and D and trimming were deduced from the DNA. This sample carries over 200,000 clones, roughly 86% of them seen once, and the ten largest clones take around 0.8%. Sequenced sample: peripheral blood. The TCR was taken from a woman in her 30s with acute or convalescent COVID-19.

For the CDR3, the DNA is TGTGCCAGCAGCTCTTACACAGGGGGATCATACGAGCAGTACTTC. It codes for CASSSYTGGSYEQYF. The V call is TRBV7-9, the J call TRBJ2-7, with TRBD1 matching 8 bases. This CDR3 has 15 amino acids. Germline V gene sequence: CDR1 SEHNR, CDR2 FQNEAQ (reference sequence). J was trimmed by 4 bases and V by 4 bases; bases with no gene match: 9.